A selection of T cell receptor beta chains follows, all from one sample in a study of shared clonotypes between healthy human individuals. The table came from immunoSEQ multiplex PCR; TCRdb's copy has only in-frame clones and leaves some out. The sample includes about 550,000 clones, nearly 97% of them seen just once. Material: naive CD8+ T cells sorted from blood. These receptors were obtained from a young woman in good health. Each CDR3 is given with its conserved first and last residue.

v_call,j_call,cdr3_aa
TRBV6-1,TRBJ1-5,CASSDRQPSQPQHF
TRBV27,TRBJ1-5,CASSSSSFRPGRQPQHF
TRBV7-9,TRBJ2-2,CASSPDRGLSNTGELFF
TRBV11-3,TRBJ2-2,CASSMGLIGELFF
TRBV15,TRBJ2-3,CATSKRTTTDTQYF
TRBV6-5,TRBJ2-1,CASSYERSHYNEQFF
TRBV7-9,TRBJ2-1,CASSLPLAGKGEQFF
TRBV11-2,TRBJ2-7,CASSPRWGTPYEQYF
TRBV5-4,TRBJ2-7,CASSSTRLGSHEQYF
TRBV15,TRBJ2-2,CATSSQAEGNTGELFF
TRBV30,TRBJ2-1,CAWKSPGLATLEQFF
TRBV27,TRBJ1-1,CASSLTGGPNTEAFF
TRBV2,TRBJ1-1,CARDRDDTEAFF
TRBV30,TRBJ2-7,CAWSVHSGTYEQYF
TRBV9,TRBJ1-4,CASSVGEGDEKLFF
TRBV4-1,TRBJ2-1,CASSQGRGRADEQFF
TRBV7-9,TRBJ2-5,CASSLRLLRGETQYF
TRBV27,TRBJ2-1,CASSWTSGLAEVDEQFF
TRBV29-1,TRBJ2-7,CSVLRYNPGQRSSYEQYF
TRBV27,TRBJ2-7,CASSLGPGEASYEQYF
TRBV19,TRBJ2-2,CASSIDPAQERYTGELFF
TRBV27,TRBJ2-2,CASSSTGELFF
TRBV27,TRBJ2-3,CASSLNHGPSGKESDTQYF
TRBV19,TRBJ2-1,CASSITLYSEDPGPQFF
TRBV5-1,TRBJ2-7,CASSNGQAYEQYF
TRBV28,TRBJ1-1,CASSPGRNTEAFF
TRBV6-1,TRBJ1-5,CASREALPLNQPQHF
TRBV4-1,TRBJ2-1,CASRRTSGRADEQFF
TRBV29-1,TRBJ2-1,CSVAGGSHNEQFF
TRBV6-5,TRBJ2-7,CASRAGEFYEQYF
TRBV6-6,TRBJ2-3,CASSPGHHTDTQYF
TRBV7-9,TRBJ2-5,CASSLRTSGRRGQETQYF
TRBV7-2,TRBJ1-5,CASSPRAAPTYSNQPQHF
TRBV6-1,TRBJ2-7,CASRIIYYEQYF
TRBV2,TRBJ2-7,CASSDSISYEQYF